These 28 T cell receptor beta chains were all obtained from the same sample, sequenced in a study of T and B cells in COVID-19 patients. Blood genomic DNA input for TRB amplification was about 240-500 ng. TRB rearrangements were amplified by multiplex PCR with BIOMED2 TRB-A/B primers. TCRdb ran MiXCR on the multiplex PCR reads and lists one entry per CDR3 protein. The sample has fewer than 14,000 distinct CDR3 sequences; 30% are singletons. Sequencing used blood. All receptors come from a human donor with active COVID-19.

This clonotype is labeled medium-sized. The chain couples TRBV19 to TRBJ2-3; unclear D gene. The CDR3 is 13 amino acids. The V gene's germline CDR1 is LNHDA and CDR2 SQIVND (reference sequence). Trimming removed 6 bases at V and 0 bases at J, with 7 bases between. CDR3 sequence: CASSPPSTDTQYF. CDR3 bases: TGTGCCAGTAGCCCCCCCAGCACAGATACGCAGTATTTT. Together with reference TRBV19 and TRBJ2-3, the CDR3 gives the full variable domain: DGGITQSPKYLFRKEGQNVTLSCEQNLNHDAMYWYRQDPGQGLRLIYYSQIVNDFQKGDIAEGYSVSREKKESFPLTVTSAQKNPTAFYLCASSPPSTDTQYFGPGTRLTVL.

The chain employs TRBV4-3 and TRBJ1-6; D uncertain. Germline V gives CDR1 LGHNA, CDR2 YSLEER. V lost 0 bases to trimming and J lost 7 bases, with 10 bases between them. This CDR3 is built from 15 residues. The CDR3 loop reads CASSQDGRWNSPLHF. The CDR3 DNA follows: TGCGCCAGCAGCCAAGACGGACGGTGGAATTCACCCCTCCACTTT.

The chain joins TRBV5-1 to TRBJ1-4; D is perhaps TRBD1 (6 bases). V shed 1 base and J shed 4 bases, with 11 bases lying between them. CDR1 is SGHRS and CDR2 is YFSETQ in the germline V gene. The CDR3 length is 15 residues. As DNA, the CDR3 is TGCGCCAGCAGCTTGACGGACAGCCATAATGAAAAACTGTTTTTT. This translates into CASSLTDSHNEKLFF.

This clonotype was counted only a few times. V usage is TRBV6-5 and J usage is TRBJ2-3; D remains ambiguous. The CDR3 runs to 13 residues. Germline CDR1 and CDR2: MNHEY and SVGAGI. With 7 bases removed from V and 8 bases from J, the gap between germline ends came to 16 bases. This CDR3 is CASIVGQQGTQYF. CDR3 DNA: TGTGCCAGCATAGTAGGGCAGCAAGGTACGCAGTATTTT.

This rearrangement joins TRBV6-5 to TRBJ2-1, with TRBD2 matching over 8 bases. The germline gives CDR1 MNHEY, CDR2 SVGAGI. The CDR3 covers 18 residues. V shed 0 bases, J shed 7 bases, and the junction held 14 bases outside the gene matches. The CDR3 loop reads CASSYSVVAGIAGNEQFF. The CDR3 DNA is TGTGCCAGCAGTTACTCAGTAGTAGCGGGGATCGCGGGGAATGAGCAGTTCTTC.

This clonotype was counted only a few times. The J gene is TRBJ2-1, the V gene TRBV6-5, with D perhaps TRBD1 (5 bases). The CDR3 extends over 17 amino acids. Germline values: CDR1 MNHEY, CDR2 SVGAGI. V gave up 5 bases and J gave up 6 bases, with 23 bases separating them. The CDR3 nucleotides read TGTGCCAGCAGTGAAGCACCCCCGATAATGGGGCTCAATGAGCAGTTCTTC. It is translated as CASSEAPPIMGLNEQFF.

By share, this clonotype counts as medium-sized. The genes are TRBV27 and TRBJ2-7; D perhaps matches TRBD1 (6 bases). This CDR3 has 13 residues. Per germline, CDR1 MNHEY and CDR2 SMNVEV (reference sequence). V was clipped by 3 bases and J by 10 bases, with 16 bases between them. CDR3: CASSFDGQPFQYF. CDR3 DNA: TGTGCCAGCAGTTTCGACGGACAGCCCTTTCAGTACTTC.

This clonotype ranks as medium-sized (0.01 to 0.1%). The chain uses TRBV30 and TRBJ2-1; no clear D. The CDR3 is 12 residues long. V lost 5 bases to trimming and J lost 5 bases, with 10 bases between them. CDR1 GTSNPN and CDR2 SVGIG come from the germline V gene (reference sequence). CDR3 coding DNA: TGTGCCTGGGCGCCGGGCCACAATGAGCAGTTCTTC. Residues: CAWAPGHNEQFF.

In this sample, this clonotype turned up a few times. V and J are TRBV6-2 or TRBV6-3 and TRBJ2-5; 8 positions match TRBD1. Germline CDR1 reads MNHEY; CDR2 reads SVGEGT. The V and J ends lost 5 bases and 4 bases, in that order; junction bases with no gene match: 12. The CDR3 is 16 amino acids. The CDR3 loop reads CASSSARTGRTETQYF. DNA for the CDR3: TGTGCCAGCAGTAGTGCCCGGACAGGGCGGACAGAGACCCAGTACTTC.

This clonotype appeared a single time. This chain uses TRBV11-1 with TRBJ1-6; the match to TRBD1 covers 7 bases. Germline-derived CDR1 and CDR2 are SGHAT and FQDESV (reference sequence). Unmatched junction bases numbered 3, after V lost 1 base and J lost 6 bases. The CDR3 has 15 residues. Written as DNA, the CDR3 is TGTGCCAGCAGCTTAGGACAGGGTCGTAATTCACCCCTCCACTTT. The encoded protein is CASSLGQGRNSPLHF.

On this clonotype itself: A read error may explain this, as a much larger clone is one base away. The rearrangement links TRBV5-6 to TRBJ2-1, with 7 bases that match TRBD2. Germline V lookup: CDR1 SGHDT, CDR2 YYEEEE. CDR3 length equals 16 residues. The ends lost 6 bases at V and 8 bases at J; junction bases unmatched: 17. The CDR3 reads CASNELGGGGWDEQFF. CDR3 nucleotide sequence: TGTGCCAGCAACGAACTGGGCGGGGGAGGTTGGGATGAGCAGTTCTTC.

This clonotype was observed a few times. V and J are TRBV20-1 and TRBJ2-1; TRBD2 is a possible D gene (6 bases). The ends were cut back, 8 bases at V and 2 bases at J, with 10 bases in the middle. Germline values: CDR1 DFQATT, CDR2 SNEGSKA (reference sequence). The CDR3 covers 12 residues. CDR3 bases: TGCAGTAATGGAGGGGCCTACAATGAGCAGTTCTTC. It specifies CSNGGAYNEQFF.

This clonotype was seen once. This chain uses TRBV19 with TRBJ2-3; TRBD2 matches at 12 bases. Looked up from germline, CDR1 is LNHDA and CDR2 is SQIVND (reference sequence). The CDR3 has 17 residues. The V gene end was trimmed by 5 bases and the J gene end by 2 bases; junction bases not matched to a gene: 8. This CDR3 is CASSPETSGSLTDTQYF. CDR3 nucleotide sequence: TGTGCCAGTAGTCCCGAGACTAGCGGGAGCCTCACAGATACGCAGTATTTT.

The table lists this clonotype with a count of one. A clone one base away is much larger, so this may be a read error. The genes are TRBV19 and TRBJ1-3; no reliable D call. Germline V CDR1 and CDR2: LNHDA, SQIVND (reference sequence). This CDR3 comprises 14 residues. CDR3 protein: CASSITASGNTINF. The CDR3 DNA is TGTGCCAGTAGTATAACAGCATCTGGAAACACCATAAATTTT.

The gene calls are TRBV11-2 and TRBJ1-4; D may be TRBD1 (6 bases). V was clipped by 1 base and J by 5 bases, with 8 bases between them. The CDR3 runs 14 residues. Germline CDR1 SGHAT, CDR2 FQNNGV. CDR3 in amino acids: CASSLVGQNEKLFF. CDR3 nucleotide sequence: TGTGCCAGCAGCTTAGTTGGACAGAATGAAAAACTGTTTTTT.

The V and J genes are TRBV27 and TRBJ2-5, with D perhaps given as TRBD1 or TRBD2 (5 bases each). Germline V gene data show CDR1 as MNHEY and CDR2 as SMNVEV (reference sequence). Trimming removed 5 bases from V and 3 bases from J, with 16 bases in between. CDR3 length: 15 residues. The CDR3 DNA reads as TGTGCCAGCAGTGCATTCCGGGACGGGAAAGAGACCCAGTACTTC. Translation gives CASSAFRDGKETQYF.

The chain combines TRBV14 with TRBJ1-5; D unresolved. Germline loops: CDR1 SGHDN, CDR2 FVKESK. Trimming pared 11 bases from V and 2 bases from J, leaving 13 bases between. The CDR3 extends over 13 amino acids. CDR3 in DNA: TGTGCCTCCTCGGGCCAGGGCAATCAGCCCCAGCATTTT. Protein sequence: CASSGQGNQPQHF.

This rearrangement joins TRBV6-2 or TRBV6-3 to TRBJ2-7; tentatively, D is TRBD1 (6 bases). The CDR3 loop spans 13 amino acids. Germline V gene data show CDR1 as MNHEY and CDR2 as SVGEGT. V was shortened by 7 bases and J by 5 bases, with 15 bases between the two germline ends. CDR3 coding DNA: TGTGCCAGCACACTGGACAGAAGGAACGAGCAGTACTTC. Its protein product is CASTLDRRNEQYF.

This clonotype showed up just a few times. CDR3 coding DNA: TGTGCCAGCAGTTGGGACAGGAGGAACACTGAAGCTTTCTTT. Translation gives CASSWDRRNTEAFF. The V gene is TRBV12-3 or TRBV12-4, the J gene TRBJ1-1, with 8 bases identical to TRBD1. The CDR3 totals 14 residues. V shed 4 bases, J shed 1 base, and the junction held 2 bases outside the gene matches.

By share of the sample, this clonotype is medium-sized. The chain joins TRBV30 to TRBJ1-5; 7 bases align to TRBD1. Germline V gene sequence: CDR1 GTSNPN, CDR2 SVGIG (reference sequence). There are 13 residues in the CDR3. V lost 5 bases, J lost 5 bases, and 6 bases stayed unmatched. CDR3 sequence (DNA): TGTGCCTGGGCGACAGGGATTGATCAGCCCCAGCATTTT. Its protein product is CAWATGIDQPQHF.

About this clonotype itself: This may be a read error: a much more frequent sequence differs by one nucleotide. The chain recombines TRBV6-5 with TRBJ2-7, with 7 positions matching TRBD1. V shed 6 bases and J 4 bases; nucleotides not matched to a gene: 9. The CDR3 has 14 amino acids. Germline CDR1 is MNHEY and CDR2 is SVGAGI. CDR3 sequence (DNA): TGTGCCAGCAGCTGGGACAGTGGGACGTACGAGCAGTACTTC. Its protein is CASSWDSGTYEQYF.

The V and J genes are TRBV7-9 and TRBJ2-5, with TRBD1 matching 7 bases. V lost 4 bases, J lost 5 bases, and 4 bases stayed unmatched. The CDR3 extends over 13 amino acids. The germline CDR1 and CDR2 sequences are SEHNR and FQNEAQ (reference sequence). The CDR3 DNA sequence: TGTGCCAGCAGCTCGACAGGGTCGGAGACCCAGTACTTC. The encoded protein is CASSSTGSETQYF.

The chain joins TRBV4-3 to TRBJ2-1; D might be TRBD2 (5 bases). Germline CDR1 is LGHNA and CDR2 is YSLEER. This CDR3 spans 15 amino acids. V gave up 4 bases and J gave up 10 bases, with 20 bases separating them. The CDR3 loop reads CASSLSMDSPREQFF. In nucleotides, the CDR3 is TGCGCCAGCAGCCTCAGCATGGACTCGCCGAGGGAGCAGTTCTTC.

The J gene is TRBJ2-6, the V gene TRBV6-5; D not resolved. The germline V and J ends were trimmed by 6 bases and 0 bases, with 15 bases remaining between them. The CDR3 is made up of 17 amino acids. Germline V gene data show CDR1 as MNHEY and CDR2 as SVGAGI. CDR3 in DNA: TGTGCCAGCAGGGCCCCCGGTGCGGCCTCTGGGGCCAACGTCCTGACTTTC. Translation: CASRAPGAASGANVLTF.

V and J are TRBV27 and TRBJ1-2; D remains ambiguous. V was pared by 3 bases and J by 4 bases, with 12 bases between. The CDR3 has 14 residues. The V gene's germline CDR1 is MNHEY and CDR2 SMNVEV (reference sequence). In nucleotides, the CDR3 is TGTGCCAGCAGTTTCGTGGGCTCGGGCTATGGCTACACCTTC. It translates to CASSFVGSGYGYTF.

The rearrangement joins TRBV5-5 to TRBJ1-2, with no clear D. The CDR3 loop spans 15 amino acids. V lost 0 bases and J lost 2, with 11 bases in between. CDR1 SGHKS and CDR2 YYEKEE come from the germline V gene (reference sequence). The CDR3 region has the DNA TGTGCCAGCAGCTTGGTAGGGCCTGGGAACTATGGCTACACCTTC. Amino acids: CASSLVGPGNYGYTF.

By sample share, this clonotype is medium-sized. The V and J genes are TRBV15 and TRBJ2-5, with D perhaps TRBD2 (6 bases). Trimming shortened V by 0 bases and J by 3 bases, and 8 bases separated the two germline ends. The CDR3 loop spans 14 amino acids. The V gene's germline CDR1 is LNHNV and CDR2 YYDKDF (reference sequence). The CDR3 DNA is TGTGCCACCAGCAGAGAGCGGGGCAAAGAGACCCAGTACTTC. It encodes CATSRERGKETQYF.

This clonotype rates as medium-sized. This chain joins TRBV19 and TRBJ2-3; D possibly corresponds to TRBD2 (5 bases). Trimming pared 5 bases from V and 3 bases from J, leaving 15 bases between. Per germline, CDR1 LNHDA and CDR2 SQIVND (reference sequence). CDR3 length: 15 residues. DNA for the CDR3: TGTGCCAGTAGTTTCCGGCCGGGGAGTACAGATACGCAGTATTTT. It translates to CASSFRPGSTDTQYF.